Presented here are 26 T cell receptor beta chains from one specimen sequenced in a study of cytomegalovirus exposure and HLA in healthy donors. PCR was performed using 60 Vbeta and 13 Jbeta primers. Data came from immunoSEQ multiplex PCR; TCRdb stores just in-frame clones and leaves some out. Here the sample spans about 160,000 clones, around 85% being singletons. The specimen was PBMCs. Source of these receptors: a man in his forties or fifties in good health and CMV-seronegative.

The chain carries TRBV10-3 and TRBJ2-7, with D possibly TRBD1 on 6 matching bases. The V gene lost 10 bases and the J gene lost 3 bases, with 19 bases spanning the gap. The CDR3 totals 14 residues. Germline-derived CDR1 and CDR2 are ENHRY and SYGVKD. The CDR3 DNA is TGTGCCAGCACTGTGGACAGAGAGTTCTACGAGCAGTACTTC. This gives the protein CASTVDREFYEQYF.

The rearrangement links TRBV6-5 to TRBJ1-2, with 10 bases identical to TRBD1. In germline, CDR1 is MNHEY, CDR2 SVGAGI. The CDR3 sequence is 14 residues long. V shed 6 bases, J shed 2 bases, and the junction held 3 bases outside the gene matches. The chain's CDR3 is CASRPGQGNYGYTF. The CDR3 nucleotides are TGTGCCAGCAGGCCGGGACAGGGGAACTATGGCTACACCTTC.

The J gene is TRBJ1-2, the V gene TRBV7-2; 7 nucleotides match TRBD1. The CDR3 has 16 amino acids. Per the germline V gene, CDR1 is SGHTA and CDR2 is FQGNSA. The trim removed 5 bases at V and 4 bases at J, leaving 13 bases unmatched. CDR3 amino acids: CASSLGQLILSYGYTF. CDR3 nucleotide sequence: TGTGCCAGCAGCCTGGGACAGCTTATTCTTTCCTATGGCTACACCTTC.

The rearrangement joins TRBV30 to TRBJ2-1; 14 bases fit TRBD2. Trimming removed 4 bases from V and 1 base from J; junction bases left unmatched: 6. The CDR3 has 17 amino acids. Per germline, CDR1 GTSNPN and CDR2 SVGIG (reference sequence). The CDR3 loop is CAWNGLAGGRSYNEQFF. In DNA, the CDR3 is TGTGCCTGGAACGGACTAGCGGGGGGTAGGTCCTACAATGAGCAGTTCTTC.

The chain joins TRBV11-2 to TRBJ2-7; D might be TRBD1 (5 bases). Germline-derived CDR1 and CDR2 are SGHAT and FQNNGV. V lost 3 bases and J lost 1, with 7 bases in between. The CDR3 length is 13 residues. The CDR3 sequence: CASSFQGSYEQYF. The CDR3 DNA is TGTGCCAGCAGCTTCCAGGGATCCTACGAGCAGTACTTC. Looking up the rest from reference TRBV11-2 and TRBJ2-7 gives the full variable domain: EAGVAQSPRYKIIEKRQSVAFWCNPISGHATLYWYQQILGQGPKLLIQFQNNGVVDDSQLPKDRFSAERLKGVDSTLKIQPAKLEDSAVYLCASSFQGSYEQYFGPGTRLTVT.

The chain is built from TRBV7-2 and TRBJ2-7, with unresolved D. V lost 2 bases to trimming and J lost 0 bases, with 8 bases between them. The CDR3 is 14 residues long. Germline V gene data show CDR1 as SGHTA and CDR2 as FQGNSA. The chain's CDR3 is CASSLTADSYEQYF. In DNA form, the CDR3 reads TGTGCCAGCAGCTTAACCGCGGACTCCTACGAGCAGTACTTC.

The chain recombines TRBV5-1 with TRBJ1-1, with D possibly matching TRBD1 (6 bases). The CDR3 has 14 residues. The V end was cut by 3 bases, the J end by 4 bases, with 13 bases between. CDR1 is SGHRS, CDR2 YFSETQ, per germline. The CDR3 reads CASSWLGAGTEAFF. CDR3 DNA: TGCGCCAGCAGCTGGCTGGGGGCGGGCACTGAAGCTTTCTTT.

The V and J genes are TRBV2 and TRBJ2-7, with 8 bases lining up with TRBD1. CDR3 length equals 14 residues. Per the germline V gene, CDR1 is SNHLY and CDR2 is FYNNEI. With 6 bases clipped from V and 1 base from J, the junction kept 5 bases outside the gene matches. CDR3 coding DNA: TGTGCCAGCAGGGGGAGGACAGGGTCCTACGAGCAGTACTTC. It codes for CASRGRTGSYEQYF.

The V call is TRBV19, the J call TRBJ1-5; D might be TRBD1 (5 bases). CDR1 is LNHDA, CDR2 SQIVND, per germline (reference sequence). Trimming shortened V by 3 bases and J by 7 bases, and 10 bases separated the two germline ends. There are 13 residues in the CDR3. This chain's CDR3 is CASSMSWGQPQHF. The CDR3 coding sequence is TGTGCCAGTAGTATGTCATGGGGCCAGCCCCAGCATTTT.

This CDR3 is CASSRGQTDNEQFF. CDR3 DNA: TGCGCCAGCAGCAGAGGACAGACCGACAATGAGCAGTTCTTC. This chain links TRBV5-1 with TRBJ2-1, with D perhaps matching TRBD1 (6 bases). V was pared by 4 bases and J by 5 bases, with 13 bases between. The CDR3 totals 14 residues. Germline CDR1 is SGHRS and CDR2 is YFSETQ.

The chain links TRBV7-2 to TRBJ2-2, with 7 bases that match TRBD1. The CDR3 is made up of 16 amino acids. The V gene's germline CDR1 is SGHTA and CDR2 FQGNSA. With 0 bases clipped from V and 6 bases from J, the junction kept 7 bases outside the gene matches. The CDR3, as DNA: TGTGCCAGCAGCTTAGCGTACCGGCAGGGGGCCGGGGAGCTGTTTTTT. Protein: CASSLAYRQGAGELFF.

As for this clone: A read error may produce the germline difference seen at one junction end. The chain has TRBV6-1 and TRBJ2-7; TRBD1 matches at 11 bases. CDR3 length: 14 residues. The germline gives CDR1 MNHNS, CDR2 SASEGT. The CDR3: CASREDRGPYEQYF. DNA of the CDR3: TGTGCCAGCCGTGAGGACAGGGGGCCTTACGAGCAGTACTTC.

The chain recombines TRBV19 with TRBJ2-7; 9 bases fit TRBD1. V shed 3 bases, J shed 5 bases, and the junction held 11 bases outside the gene matches. CDR1 and CDR2 from the germline V gene are LNHDA and SQIVND (reference sequence). The CDR3 length is 16 residues. CDR3 amino acids: CASSMTPGQGINEQYF. The CDR3 bases are TGTGCCAGTAGTATGACTCCGGGACAGGGTATCAACGAGCAGTACTTC.

This chain joins TRBV7-8 and TRBJ2-3, with D unclear. Germline CDR1 reads SGHVS; CDR2 reads FQNEAQ. The V gene lost 2 bases and the J gene lost 9 bases, with 21 bases spanning the gap. CDR3 length: 16 residues. CDR3 sequence reads: CASSLLSHSEEFTQYF. The CDR3, as DNA: TGTGCCAGCAGCTTACTGTCCCATTCCGAGGAATTCACGCAGTATTTT.

The chain is built from TRBV19 and TRBJ2-2; D is possibly TRBD1 (7 bases). This CDR3 is built from 16 residues. V shed 0 bases and J shed 4 bases, with 12 bases lying between them. Germline V gene lookup returns CDR1 LNHDA and CDR2 SQIVND (reference sequence). The CDR3 is CASSIEGGQITGELFF. CDR3 coding DNA: TGTGCCAGTAGTATAGAGGGGGGACAGATCACCGGGGAGCTGTTTTTT.

Worth noting for this clone: Relative to the germline gene, one junction end is altered; a read error may explain this. The V and J genes are TRBV18 and TRBJ2-5; no reliable D call. Germline V gene data show CDR1 as KGHSH and CDR2 as LQKENI. The CDR3 totals 13 residues. In nucleotides, the CDR3 is TGTGCCAGCTCCCCACTACCCGGTGAGACCCAGTACTTC. It specifies CASSPLPGETQYF.

This sequence joins TRBV10-3 and TRBJ2-5, with 7 bases identical to TRBD1. The CDR3 is 13 amino acids. Germline CDR1 and CDR2: ENHRY and SYGVKD. V lost 7 bases and J lost 1; bases outside the gene matches: 3. DNA for the CDR3: TGTGCCATCAAAGCAGGGGGCCAAGAGACCCAGTACTTC. Amino acids: CAIKAGGQETQYF.

The chain links TRBV18 to TRBJ1-5, with D hard to call. V was trimmed by 3 bases and J by 5 bases, leaving 14 bases between them. The CDR3 covers 15 residues. From germline, CDR1 is KGHSH and CDR2 LQKENI. This CDR3 reads CASSPAGEVHQPQHF. The CDR3 DNA is TGTGCCAGCTCACCTGCCGGAGAGGTTCATCAGCCCCAGCATTTT.

Concerning this clone itself: The junction departs from germline at one end; a sequencing error may be responsible. The rearrangement joins TRBV7-7 to TRBJ2-1; 9 bases line up with TRBD1. CDR3 length equals 15 residues. Looked up from germline, CDR1 is SSHAT and CDR2 is FNYEAQ (reference sequence). The CDR3 protein is CASSPGTGSVNEQFF. In DNA, the CDR3 is TGTGCTAGCAGCCCCGGGACAGGGTCGGTCAATGAGCAGTTCTTC.

The chain recombines TRBV5-1 with TRBJ2-1; 7 positions agree with TRBD2. With 0 bases clipped from V and 13 bases from J, the junction kept 7 bases outside the gene matches. Per the germline V gene, CDR1 is SGHRS and CDR2 is YFSETQ. CDR3 length equals 13 residues. CDR3 nucleotide sequence: TGCGCCAGCAGCTTGGTGATAGCGGGTTTACAGTTCTTC. Translated, it gives CASSLVIAGLQFF.

The V and J genes are TRBV28 and TRBJ2-1; 11 bases align to TRBD1. The CDR3 is 16 amino acids. The ends lost 7 bases at V and 6 bases at J; junction bases unmatched: 11. Germline V gene sequence: CDR1 MDHEN, CDR2 SYDVKM. As DNA, the CDR3 is TGTGCCAGCATCCCATGGGGACAGGGGGGTATCAATGAGCAGTTCTTC. Translated: CASIPWGQGGINEQFF.

The gene calls are TRBV4-1 and TRBJ2-2; the match to TRBD2 covers 10 bases. The CDR3 totals 15 residues. Germline CDR1 and CDR2: MGHRA and YSYEKL. V lost 4 bases, J lost 7 bases, and 6 bases stayed unmatched. This CDR3 reads CASSRPSGGHGELFF. The CDR3, as DNA: TGCGCCAGCAGCCGGCCTAGCGGGGGTCACGGGGAGCTGTTTTTT.

This clone turned up a few times. This chain joins TRBV27 and TRBJ2-1; TRBD2 matches 13 bases. The trim removed 6 bases at V and 4 bases at J, leaving 6 bases unmatched. This CDR3 is built from 16 residues. Germline assignment: CDR1 MNHEY and CDR2 SMNVEV (reference sequence). CDR3 residues: CASSRTSGGKYNEQFF. CDR3 sequence (DNA): TGTGCCAGCAGCCGGACTAGCGGGGGTAAATACAATGAGCAGTTCTTC.

The J gene is TRBJ2-3, the V gene TRBV5-1; no clear D gene. V gave up 6 bases and J gave up 0 bases, with 11 bases separating them. Germline V lookup: CDR1 SGHRS, CDR2 YFSETQ. This CDR3 comprises 14 residues. The CDR3 sequence is CASTRVFSTDTQYF. DNA for the CDR3: TGCGCCAGCACTCGGGTTTTTAGCACAGATACGCAGTATTTT.

This clone was recorded once. The chain has TRBV19 and TRBJ2-1; 7 nucleotides align to TRBD1. The CDR3 totals 15 residues. The germline CDR1 and CDR2 sequences are LNHDA and SQIVND (reference sequence). The V and J ends lost 5 bases and 6 bases, in that order; junction bases with no gene match: 10. The CDR3 DNA is TGTGCCAGTAGTCCTTACGGGGCAGGGGGCAATGAGCAGTTCTTC. The encoded protein is CASSPYGAGGNEQFF.

With respect to this clone: This sample also contains other DNA sequences that code for the same CDR3. The rearrangement links TRBV4-1 to TRBJ2-7; 7 bases match TRBD1. Unmatched junction bases numbered 5, after V lost 4 bases and J lost 5 bases. From germline, CDR1 is MGHRA and CDR2 YSYEKL. The CDR3 covers 13 residues. Here the CDR3 reads CASSLLTGDEQYF. The CDR3, as DNA: TGCGCCAGCAGCCTACTCACAGGGGACGAGCAGTACTTC.